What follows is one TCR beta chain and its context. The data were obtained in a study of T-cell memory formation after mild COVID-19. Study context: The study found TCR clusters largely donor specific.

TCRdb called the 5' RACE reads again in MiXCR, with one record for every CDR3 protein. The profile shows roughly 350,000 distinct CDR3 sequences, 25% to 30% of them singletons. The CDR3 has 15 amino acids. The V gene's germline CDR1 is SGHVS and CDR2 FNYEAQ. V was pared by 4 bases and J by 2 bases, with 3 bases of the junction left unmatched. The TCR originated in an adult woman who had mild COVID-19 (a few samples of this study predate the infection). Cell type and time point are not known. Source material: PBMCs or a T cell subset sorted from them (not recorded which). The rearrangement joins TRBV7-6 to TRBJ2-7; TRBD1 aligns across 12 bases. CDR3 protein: CASSSGTGGPYEQYF. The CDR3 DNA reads TGTGCCAGCAGCTCAGGGACAGGGGGCCCCTACGAGCAGTACTTC.